Sequencing of this TCR beta chain was carried out in a study of blood T cell repertoires in COVID-19. Overall study context: Donors in the United States, Italy and Spain gave samples during acute or convalescent COVID-19. The analysed material was cDNA or gDNA that came from T cells, B-cell-depleted T cells, or PBMCs.

In the original workflow: Amplification of reference gene primers provided the estimated nucleated cell counts. Generated by immunoSEQ multiplex PCR, the TCRdb table keeps only in-frame clones and is missing some. The V and J calls and the clone size are those of that table, but D and trimming were determined from the DNA. The repertoire includes 300,000 to 450,000 clones, roughly 86% of them detected once, and around 1.1% sits in the top ten. The germline gives CDR1 SQVTM, CDR2 ANQGSEA. The CDR3 has 13 amino acids. The trim removed 4 bases at V and 6 bases at J, leaving 4 bases unmatched. This chain uses TRBV29-1 with TRBJ2-1; TRBD1 matches 9 bases. This receptor was obtained from a human donor with acute or convalescent COVID-19. The donor label of this sample is uncertain. The sequencing input was peripheral blood. The CDR3 DNA reads TGCAGCGTTGGAGGACAGGGGCTCAATGAGCAGTTCTTC. Translated: CSVGGQGLNEQFF.